The TCR beta chain described here comes from a study of blood T cell repertoires in COVID-19. Looking at the study overall: Sample material is recorded as cDNA or gDNA derived from T cells, B-cell-depleted T cells, or PBMCs.

Enrolled through a virtual design, the participants were between about 18 and 100 years of age and came from about two dozen US areas. Which cohort a participant joined came from the clinical history participants gave. Only in-frame clones appear in the TCRdb table, and some are missing; sequencing was by immunoSEQ multiplex PCR. The sample carries about 290,000 clones, roughly 90% recorded once. The CDR3 loop spans 17 amino acids. Germline lookup yields CDR1 SNHLY and CDR2 FYNNEI. The ends were cut back, 1 base at V and 5 bases at J, with 15 bases in the middle. The chain couples TRBV2 to TRBJ1-6, with D possibly TRBD1 on 6 matching bases. This TCR derives from a woman between 40 and 50 years old who had recovered from COVID-19. The sequenced material came from PBMCs or T cells enriched from blood (not recorded which). The CDR3 nucleotides are TGTGCCAGCAGTGAAGGGAGGGGGGGGCGACATAATTCACCCCTCCACTTT. Residues: CASSEGRGGRHNSPLHF.